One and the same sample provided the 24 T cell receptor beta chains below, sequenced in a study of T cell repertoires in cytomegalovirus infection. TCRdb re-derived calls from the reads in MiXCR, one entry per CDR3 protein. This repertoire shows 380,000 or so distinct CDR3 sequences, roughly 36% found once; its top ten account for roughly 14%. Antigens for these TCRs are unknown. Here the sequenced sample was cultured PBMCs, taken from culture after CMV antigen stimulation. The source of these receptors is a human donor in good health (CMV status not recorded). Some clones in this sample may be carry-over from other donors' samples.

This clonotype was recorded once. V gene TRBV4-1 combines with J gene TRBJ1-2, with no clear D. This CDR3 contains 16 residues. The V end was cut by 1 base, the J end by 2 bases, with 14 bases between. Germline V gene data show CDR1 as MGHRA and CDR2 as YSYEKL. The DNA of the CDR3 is TGCGCCAGCAGCCAAGGCGGCCTTGGGCAGAACTATGGCTACACCTTC. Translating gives CASSQGGLGQNYGYTF.

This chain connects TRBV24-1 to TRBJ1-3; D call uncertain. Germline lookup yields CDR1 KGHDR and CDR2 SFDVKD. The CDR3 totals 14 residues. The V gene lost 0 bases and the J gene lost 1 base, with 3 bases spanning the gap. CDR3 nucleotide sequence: TGTGCCACCAGTGATTTGAGATCTGGAAACACCATATATTTT. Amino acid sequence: CATSDLRSGNTIYF.

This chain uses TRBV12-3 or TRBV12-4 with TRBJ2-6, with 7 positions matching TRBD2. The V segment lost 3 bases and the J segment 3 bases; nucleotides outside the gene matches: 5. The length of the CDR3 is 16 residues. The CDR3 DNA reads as TGTGCCAGCAGTTTGACTCCGGGAGGTGGGGCCAACGTCCTGACTTTC. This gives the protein CASSLTPGGGANVLTF.

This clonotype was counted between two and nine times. DNA for the CDR3: TGTGCCAGCAGTTTGGTGGGCTACTCCTACAATGAGCAGTTCTTC. This sequence encodes CASSLVGYSYNEQFF. The chain joins TRBV28 to TRBJ2-1; D is undetermined. CDR3 length: 15 residues. In germline, CDR1 is MDHEN, CDR2 SYDVKM. Trimming took off 3 bases at V and 0 bases at J, with 9 bases between the two ends.

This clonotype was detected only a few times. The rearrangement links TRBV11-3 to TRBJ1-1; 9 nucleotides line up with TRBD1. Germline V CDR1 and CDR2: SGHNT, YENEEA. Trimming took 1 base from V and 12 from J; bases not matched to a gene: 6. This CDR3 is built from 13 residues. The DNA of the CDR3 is TGTGCCAGCAGCTTAGGGCCGGGACAGGGTTCTTTCTTT. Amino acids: CASSLGPGQGSFF.

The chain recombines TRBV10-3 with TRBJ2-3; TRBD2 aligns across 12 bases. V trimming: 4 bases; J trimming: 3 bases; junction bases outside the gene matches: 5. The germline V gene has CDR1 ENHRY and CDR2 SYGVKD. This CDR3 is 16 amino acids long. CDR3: CAISAMTSGRTDTQYF. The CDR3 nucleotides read TGTGCCATCAGTGCGATGACTAGCGGGAGAACAGATACGCAGTATTTT.

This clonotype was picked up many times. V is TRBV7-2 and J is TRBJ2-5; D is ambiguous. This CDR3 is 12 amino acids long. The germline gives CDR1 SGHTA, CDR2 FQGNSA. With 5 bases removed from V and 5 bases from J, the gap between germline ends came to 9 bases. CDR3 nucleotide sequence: TGTGCCAGCAGCGTTCAAGTGGAGACCCAGTACTTC. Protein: CASSVQVETQYF.

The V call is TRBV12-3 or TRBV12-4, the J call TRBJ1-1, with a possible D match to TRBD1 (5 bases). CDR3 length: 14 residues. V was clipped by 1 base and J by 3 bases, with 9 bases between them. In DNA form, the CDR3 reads TGTGCCAGCAGTTTAGGGGGCTGGTACACTGAAGCTTTCTTT. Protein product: CASSLGGWYTEAFF.

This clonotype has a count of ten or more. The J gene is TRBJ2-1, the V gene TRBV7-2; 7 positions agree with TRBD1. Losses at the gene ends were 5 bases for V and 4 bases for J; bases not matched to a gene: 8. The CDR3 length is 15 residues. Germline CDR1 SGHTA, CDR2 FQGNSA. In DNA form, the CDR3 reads TGTGCCAGCAGCCCTCCAGGGACAGCATACAATGAGCAGTTCTTC. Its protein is CASSPPGTAYNEQFF.

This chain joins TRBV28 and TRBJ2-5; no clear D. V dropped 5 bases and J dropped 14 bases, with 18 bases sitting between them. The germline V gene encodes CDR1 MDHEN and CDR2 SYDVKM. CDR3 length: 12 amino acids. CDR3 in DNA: TGTGCCAGCAGTACCACCTTGGCGGCCCTATACTTC. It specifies CASSTTLAALYF.

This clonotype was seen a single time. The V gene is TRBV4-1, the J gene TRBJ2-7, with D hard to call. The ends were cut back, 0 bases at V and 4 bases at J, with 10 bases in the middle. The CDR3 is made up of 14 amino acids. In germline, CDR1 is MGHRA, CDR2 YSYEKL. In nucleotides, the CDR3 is TGCGCCAGCAGCCAAGATCCCGGGTCTTACGAGCAGTACTTC. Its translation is CASSQDPGSYEQYF.

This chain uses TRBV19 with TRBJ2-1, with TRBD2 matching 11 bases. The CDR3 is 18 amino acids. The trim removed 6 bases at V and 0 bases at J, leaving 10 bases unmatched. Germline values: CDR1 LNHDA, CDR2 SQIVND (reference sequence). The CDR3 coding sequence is TGTGCCAGTAGCCCGGGACTAGCGGAGTGGAGCTCCTACAATGAGCAGTTCTTC. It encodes CASSPGLAEWSSYNEQFF. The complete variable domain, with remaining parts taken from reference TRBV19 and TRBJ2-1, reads DGGITQSPKYLFRKEGQNVTLSCEQNLNHDAMYWYRQDPGQGLRLIYYSQIVNDFQKGDIAEGYSVSREKKESFPLTVTSAQKNPTAFYLCASSPGLAEWSSYNEQFFGPGTRLTVL.

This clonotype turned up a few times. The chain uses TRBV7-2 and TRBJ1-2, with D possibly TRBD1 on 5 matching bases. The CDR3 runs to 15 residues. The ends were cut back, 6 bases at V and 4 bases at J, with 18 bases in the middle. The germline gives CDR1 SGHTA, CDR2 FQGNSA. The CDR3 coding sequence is TGTGCCAGCAGAGGTTGGACCAGGGACTTCTATGGCTACACCTTC. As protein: CASRGWTRDFYGYTF. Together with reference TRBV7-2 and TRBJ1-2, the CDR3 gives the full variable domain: GAGVSQSPSNKVTEKGKDVELRCDPISGHTALYWYRQSLGQGLEFLIYFQGNSAPDKSGLPSDRFSAERTGGSVSTLTIQRTQQEDSAVYLCASRGWTRDFYGYTFGSGTRLTVV.

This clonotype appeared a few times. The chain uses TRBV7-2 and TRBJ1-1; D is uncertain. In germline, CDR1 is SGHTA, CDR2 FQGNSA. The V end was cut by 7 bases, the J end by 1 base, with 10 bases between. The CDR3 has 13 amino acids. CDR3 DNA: TGTGCCAGCACCTTGGTGACGAACACTGAAGCTTTCTTT. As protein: CASTLVTNTEAFF. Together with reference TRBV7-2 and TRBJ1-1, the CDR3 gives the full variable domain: GAGVSQSPSNKVTEKGKDVELRCDPISGHTALYWYRQSLGQGLEFLIYFQGNSAPDKSGLPSDRFSAERTGGSVSTLTIQRTQQEDSAVYLCASTLVTNTEAFFGQGTRLTVV.

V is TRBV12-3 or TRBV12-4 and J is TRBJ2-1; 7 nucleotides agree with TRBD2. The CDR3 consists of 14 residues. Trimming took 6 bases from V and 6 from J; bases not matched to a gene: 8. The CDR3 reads CASSPGGYSNEQFF. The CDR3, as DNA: TGTGCCAGCAGCCCCGGGGGGTATAGCAATGAGCAGTTCTTC.

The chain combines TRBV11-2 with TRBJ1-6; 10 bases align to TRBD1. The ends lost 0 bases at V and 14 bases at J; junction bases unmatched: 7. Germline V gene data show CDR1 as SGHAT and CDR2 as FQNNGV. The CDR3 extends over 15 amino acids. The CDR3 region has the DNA TGTGCCAGCAGCTTAGACGAGACAGGGGGCGAGGCCCTCCACTTT. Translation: CASSLDETGGEALHF.

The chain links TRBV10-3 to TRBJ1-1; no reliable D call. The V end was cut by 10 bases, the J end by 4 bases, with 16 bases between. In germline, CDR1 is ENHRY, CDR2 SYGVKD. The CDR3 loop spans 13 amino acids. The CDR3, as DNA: TGTGCCACCTTGCTCGGGCAGACCACTGAAGCTTTCTTT. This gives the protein CATLLGQTTEAFF.

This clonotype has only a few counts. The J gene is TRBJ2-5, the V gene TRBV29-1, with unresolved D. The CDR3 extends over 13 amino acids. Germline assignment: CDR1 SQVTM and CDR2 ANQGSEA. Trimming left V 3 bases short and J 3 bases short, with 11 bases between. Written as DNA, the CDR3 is TGCAGCGTTGAGGTGTCGAGCAAAGAGACCCAGTACTTC. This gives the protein CSVEVSSKETQYF.

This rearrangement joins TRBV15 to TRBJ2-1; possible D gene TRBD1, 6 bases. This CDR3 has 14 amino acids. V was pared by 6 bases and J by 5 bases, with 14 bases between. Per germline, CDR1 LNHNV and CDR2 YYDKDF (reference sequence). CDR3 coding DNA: TGTGCCACCAGGAGAAACAGGGCCCACAATGAGCAGTTCTTC. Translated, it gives CATRRNRAHNEQFF.

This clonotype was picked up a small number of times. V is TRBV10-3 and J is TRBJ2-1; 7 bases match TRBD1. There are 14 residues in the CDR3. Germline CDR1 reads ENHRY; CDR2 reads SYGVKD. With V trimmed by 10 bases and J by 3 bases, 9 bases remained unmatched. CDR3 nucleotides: TGTGCCACTCGCCGGGACAGAAACTACAATGAGCAGTTCTTC. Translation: CATRRDRNYNEQFF.

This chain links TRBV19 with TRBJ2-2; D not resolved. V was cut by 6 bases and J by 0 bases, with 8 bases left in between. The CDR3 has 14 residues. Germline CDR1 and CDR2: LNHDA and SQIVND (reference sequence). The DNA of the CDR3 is TGTGCCAGTAGCACTCTAGCGAACACCGGGGAGCTGTTTTTT. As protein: CASSTLANTGELFF.

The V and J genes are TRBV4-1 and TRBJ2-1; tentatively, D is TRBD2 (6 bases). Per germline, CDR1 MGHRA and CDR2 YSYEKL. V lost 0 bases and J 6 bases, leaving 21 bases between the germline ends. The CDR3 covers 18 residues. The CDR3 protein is CASSQESAGWSLGNEQFF. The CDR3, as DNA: TGCGCCAGCAGCCAAGAATCTGCGGGGTGGTCCCTAGGCAATGAGCAGTTCTTC.

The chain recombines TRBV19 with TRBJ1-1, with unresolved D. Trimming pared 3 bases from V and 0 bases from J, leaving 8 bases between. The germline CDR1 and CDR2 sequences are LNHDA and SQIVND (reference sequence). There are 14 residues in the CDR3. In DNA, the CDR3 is TGTGCCAGTAGTATGCGAGGGATGAACACTGAAGCTTTCTTT. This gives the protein CASSMRGMNTEAFF.

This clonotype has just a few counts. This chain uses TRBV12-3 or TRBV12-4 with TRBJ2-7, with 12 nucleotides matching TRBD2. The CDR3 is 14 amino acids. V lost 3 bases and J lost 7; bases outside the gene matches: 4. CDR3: CASSFASGREEQYF. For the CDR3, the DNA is TGTGCCAGCAGTTTCGCTAGCGGGAGGGAAGAGCAGTACTTC.